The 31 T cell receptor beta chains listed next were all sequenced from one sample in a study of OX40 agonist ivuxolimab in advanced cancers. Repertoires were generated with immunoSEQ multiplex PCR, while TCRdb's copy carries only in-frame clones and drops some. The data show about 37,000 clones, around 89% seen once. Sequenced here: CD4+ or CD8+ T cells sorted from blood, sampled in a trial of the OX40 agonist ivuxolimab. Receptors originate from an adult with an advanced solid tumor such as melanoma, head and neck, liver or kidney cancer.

CDR3 amino acids: CASSLRGTRGTEAFF. The CDR3 DNA sequence: TGTGCCAGCAGTCTCCGGGGAACCCGCGGCACTGAAGCTTTCTTT. The rearrangement uses TRBV5-4 and TRBJ1-1; D not certain. Germline CDR1 is SGHNT and CDR2 is YYREEE (reference sequence). Trimming removed 5 bases from V and 4 bases from J, with 18 bases in between. The CDR3 totals 15 residues. The entire variable domain, with the rest obtained from reference TRBV5-4 and TRBJ1-1, is as follows: ETGVTQSPTHLIKTRGQQVTLRCSSQSGHNTVSWYQQALGQGPQFIFQYYREEENGRGNFPPRFSGLQFPNYSSELNVNALELDDSALYLCASSLRGTRGTEAFFGQGTRLTVV.

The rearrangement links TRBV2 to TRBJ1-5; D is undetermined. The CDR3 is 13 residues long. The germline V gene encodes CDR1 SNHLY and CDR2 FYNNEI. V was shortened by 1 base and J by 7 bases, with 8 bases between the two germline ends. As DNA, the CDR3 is TGTGCCAGCAGTGAAGGCGGGAACCAGCCCCAGCATTTT. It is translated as CASSEGGNQPQHF.

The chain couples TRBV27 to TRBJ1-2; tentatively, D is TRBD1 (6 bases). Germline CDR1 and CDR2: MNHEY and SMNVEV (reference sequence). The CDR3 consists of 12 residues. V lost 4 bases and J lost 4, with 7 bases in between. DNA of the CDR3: TGTGCCAGCAGTTACAGGGTCTATGGCTACACCTTC. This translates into CASSYRVYGYTF.

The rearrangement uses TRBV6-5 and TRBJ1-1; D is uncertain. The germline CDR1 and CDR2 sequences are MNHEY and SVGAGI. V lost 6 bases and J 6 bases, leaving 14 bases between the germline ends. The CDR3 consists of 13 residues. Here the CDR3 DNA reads TGTGCCAGCAGCCGGGCCGGAATGGCTGAAGCTTTCTTT. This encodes CASSRAGMAEAFF.

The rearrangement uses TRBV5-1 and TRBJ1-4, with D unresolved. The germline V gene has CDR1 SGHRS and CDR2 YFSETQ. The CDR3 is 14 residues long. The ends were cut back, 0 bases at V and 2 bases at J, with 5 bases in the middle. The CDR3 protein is CASSLEATNEKLFF. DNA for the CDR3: TGCGCCAGCAGCTTGGAGGCTACTAATGAAAAACTGTTTTTT. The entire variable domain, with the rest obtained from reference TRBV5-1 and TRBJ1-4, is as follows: KAGVTQTPRYLIKTRGQQVTLSCSPISGHRSVSWYQQTPGQGLQFLFEYFSETQRNKGNFPGRFSGRQFSNSRSEMNVSTLELGDSALYLCASSLEATNEKLFFGSGTQLSVL.

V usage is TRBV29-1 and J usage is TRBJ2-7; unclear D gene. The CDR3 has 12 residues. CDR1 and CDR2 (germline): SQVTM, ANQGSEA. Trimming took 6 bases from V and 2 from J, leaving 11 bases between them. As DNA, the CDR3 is TGCAGCGTCCCCTTTCGGACCTACGAGCAGTACTTC. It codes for CSVPFRTYEQYF.

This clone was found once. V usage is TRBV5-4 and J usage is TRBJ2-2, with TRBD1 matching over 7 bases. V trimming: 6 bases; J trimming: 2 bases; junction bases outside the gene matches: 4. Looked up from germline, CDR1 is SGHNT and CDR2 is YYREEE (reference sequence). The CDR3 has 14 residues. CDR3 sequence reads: CASNDRVNTGELFF. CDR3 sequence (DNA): TGTGCCAGCAACGACAGGGTAAACACCGGGGAGCTGTTTTTT.

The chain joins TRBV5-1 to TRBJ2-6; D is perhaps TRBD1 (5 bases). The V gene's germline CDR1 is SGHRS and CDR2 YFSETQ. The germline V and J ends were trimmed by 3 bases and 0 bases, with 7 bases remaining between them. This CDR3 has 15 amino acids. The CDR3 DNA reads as TGCGCCAGCAGCTCTGACAGCTCTGGGGCCAACGTCCTGACTTTC. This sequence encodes CASSSDSSGANVLTF.

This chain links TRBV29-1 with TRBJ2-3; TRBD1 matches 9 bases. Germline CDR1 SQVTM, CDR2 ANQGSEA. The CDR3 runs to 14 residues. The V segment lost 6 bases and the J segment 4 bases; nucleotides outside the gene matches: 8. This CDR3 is CSVLRDREADTQYF. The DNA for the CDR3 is TGCAGCGTACTCCGGGACAGGGAGGCAGATACGCAGTATTTT.

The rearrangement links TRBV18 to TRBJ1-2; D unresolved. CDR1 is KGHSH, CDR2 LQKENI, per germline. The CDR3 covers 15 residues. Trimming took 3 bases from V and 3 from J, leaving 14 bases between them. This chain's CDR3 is CASSPLVAGHYGYTF. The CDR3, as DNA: TGTGCCAGCTCACCCCTCGTTGCGGGTCACTATGGCTACACCTTC.

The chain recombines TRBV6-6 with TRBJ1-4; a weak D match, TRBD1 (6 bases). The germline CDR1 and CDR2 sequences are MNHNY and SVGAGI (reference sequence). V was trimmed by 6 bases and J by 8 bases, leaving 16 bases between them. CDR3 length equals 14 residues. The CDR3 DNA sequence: TGTGCCAGCAGATCGGGGGGGCTGGGAGAAAAACTGTTTTTT. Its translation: CASRSGGLGEKLFF.

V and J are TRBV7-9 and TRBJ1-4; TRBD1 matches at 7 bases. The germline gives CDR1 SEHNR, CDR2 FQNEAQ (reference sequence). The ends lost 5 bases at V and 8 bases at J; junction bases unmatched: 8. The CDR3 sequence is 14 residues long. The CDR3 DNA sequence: TGTGCCAGCAGCCTCAGGGGGTTAGGGGAAAAACTGTTTTTT. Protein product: CASSLRGLGEKLFF.

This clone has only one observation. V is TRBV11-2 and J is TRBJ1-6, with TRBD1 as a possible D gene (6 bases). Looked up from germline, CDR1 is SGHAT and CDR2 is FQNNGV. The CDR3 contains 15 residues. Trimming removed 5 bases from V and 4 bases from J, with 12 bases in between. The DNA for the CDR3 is TGTGCCAGCAGCCGACAGGCCCTTTATAATTCACCCCTCCACTTT. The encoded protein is CASSRQALYNSPLHF.

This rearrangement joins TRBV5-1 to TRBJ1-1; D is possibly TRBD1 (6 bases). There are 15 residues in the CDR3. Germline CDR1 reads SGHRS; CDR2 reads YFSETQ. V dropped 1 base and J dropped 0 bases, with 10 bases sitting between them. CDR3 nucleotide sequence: TGCGCCAGCAGCTTGTTTACAGGGATGAACACTGAAGCTTTCTTT. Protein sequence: CASSLFTGMNTEAFF.

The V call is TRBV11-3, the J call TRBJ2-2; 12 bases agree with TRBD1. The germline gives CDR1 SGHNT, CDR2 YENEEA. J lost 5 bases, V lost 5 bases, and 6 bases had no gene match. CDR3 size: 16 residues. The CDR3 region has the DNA TGTGCCAGCAGCGAGGGACAGGGGGCCTTTACCGGGGAGCTGTTTTTT. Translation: CASSEGQGAFTGELFF. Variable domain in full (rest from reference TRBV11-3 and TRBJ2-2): EAGVVQSPRYKIIEKKQPVAFWCNPISGHNTLYWYLQNLGQGPELLIRYENEEAVDDSQLPKDRFSAERLKGVDSTLKIQPAELGDSAVYLCASSEGQGAFTGELFFGEGSRLTVL.

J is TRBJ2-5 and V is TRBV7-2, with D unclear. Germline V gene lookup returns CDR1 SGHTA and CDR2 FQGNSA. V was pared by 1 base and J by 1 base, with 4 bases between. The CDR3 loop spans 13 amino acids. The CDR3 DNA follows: TGTGCCAGCAGCTTAGTACTCCAAGAGACCCAGTACTTC. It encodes CASSLVLQETQYF.

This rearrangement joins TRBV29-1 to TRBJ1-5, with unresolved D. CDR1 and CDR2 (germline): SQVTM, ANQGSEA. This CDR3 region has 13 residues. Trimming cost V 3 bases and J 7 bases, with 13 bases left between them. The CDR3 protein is CSVEGAEGQPQHF. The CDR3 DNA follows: TGCAGCGTTGAGGGTGCGGAAGGGCAGCCCCAGCATTTT.

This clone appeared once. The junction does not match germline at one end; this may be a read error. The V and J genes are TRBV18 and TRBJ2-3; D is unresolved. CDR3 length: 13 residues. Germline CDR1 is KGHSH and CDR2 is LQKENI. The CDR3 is CASSPNVEPGGDF. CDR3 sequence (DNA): TGTGCCAGCTCACCAAATGTGGAGCCAGGTGGGGATTTT.

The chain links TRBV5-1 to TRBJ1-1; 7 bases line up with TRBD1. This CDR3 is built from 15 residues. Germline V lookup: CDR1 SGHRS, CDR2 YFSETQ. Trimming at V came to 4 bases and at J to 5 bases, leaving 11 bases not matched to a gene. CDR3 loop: CASSNRQGRSTEAFF. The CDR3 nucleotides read TGCGCCAGCAGCAACCGACAGGGTAGGTCAACTGAAGCTTTCTTT.

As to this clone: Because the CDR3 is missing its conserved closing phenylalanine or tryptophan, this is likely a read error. The DNA of the CDR3 is TGTGCCAGCAGCGCTGGACAGCTTTCACCCCTCCACCTT. It yields the protein CASSAGQLSPLHL. The chain employs TRBV2 and TRBJ1-6; a possible D gene is TRBD1 (6 bases). CDR3 length: 13 amino acids. Germline V lookup: CDR1 SNHLY, CDR2 FYNNEI. With 6 bases removed from V and 9 bases from J, the gap between germline ends came to 12 bases.

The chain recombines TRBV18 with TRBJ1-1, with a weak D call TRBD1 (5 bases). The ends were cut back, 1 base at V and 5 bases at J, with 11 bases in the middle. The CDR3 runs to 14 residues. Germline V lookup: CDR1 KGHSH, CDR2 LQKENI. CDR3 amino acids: CASSPQAGRTEAFF. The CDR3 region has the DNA TGTGCCAGCTCACCACAAGCAGGGAGGACTGAAGCTTTCTTT.

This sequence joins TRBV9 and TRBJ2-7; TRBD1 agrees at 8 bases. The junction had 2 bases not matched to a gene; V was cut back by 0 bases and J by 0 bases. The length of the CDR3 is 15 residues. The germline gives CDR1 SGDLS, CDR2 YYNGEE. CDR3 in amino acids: CASSVAGTGSYEQYF. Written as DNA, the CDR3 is TGTGCCAGCAGCGTAGCTGGGACAGGCTCCTACGAGCAGTACTTC.

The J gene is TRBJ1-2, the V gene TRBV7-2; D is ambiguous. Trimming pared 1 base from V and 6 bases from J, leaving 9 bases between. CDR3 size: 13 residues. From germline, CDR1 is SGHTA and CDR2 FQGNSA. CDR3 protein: CASSLGPGDGYTF. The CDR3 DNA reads TGTGCCAGCAGCTTAGGCCCGGGTGATGGCTACACCTTC. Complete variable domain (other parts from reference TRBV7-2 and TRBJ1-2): GAGVSQSPSNKVTEKGKDVELRCDPISGHTALYWYRQSLGQGLEFLIYFQGNSAPDKSGLPSDRFSAERTGGSVSTLTIQRTQQEDSAVYLCASSLGPGDGYTFGSGTRLTVV.

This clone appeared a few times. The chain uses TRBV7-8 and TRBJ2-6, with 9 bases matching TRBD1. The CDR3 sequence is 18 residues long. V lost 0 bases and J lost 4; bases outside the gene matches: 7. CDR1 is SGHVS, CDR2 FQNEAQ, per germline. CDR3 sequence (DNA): TGTGCCAGCAGCTTAGCAGAAGGACAGGGGAACGGGGCCAACGTCCTGACTTTC. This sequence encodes CASSLAEGQGNGANVLTF.

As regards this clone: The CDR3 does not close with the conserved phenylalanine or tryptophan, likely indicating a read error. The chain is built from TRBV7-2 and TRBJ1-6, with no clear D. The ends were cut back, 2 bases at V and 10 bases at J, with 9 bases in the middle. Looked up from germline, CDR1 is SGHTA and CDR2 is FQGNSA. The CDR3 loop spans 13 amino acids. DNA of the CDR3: TGTGCCAGCAGCTTATCCTCAGGATCACCCCTCCACCTT. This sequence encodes CASSLSSGSPLHL.

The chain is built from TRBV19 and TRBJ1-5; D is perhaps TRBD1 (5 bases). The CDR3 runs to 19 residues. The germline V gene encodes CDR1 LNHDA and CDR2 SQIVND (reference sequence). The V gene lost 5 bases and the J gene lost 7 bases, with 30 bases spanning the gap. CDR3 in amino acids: CASSALGLRPDISRQPQHF. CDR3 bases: TGTGCCAGTAGTGCCTTGGGCCTTCGGCCGGACATTTCCAGGCAGCCCCAGCATTTT.

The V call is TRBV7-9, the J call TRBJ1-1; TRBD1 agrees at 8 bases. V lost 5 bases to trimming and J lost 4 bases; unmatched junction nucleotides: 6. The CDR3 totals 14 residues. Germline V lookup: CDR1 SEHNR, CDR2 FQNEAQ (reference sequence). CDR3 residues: CASSPRTGTTEAFF. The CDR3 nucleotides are TGTGCCAGCAGCCCCCGGACAGGGACCACTGAAGCTTTCTTT.

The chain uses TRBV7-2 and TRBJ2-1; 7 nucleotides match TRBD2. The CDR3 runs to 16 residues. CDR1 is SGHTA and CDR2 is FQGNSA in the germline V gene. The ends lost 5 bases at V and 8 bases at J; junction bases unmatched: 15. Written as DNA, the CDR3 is TGTGCCAGCAGCCCCCATCTACTGGGGGGGATAGATGAGCAGTTCTTC. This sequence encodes CASSPHLLGGIDEQFF.

The CDR3 protein is CASSLGRNSDTQYF. DNA for the CDR3: TGTGCCAGCAGCTTGGGGCGAAACAGCGATACGCAGTATTTT. The V call is TRBV7-8, the J call TRBJ2-3, with a tentative D call TRBD1 (5 bases). Trimming pared 3 bases from V and 6 bases from J, leaving 13 bases between. Per the germline V gene, CDR1 is SGHVS and CDR2 is FQNEAQ. The CDR3 runs 14 residues.

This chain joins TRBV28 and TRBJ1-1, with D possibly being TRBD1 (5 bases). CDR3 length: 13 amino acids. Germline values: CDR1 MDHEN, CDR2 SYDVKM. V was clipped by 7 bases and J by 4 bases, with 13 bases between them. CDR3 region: CASKEGTGTEAFF. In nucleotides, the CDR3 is TGTGCCAGCAAAGAGGGCACAGGCACTGAAGCTTTCTTT.

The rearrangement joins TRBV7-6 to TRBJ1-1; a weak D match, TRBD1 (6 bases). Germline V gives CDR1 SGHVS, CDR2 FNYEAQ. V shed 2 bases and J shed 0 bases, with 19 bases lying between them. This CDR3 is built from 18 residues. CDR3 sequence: CASSLNLGGLRVNTEAFF. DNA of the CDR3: TGTGCCAGCAGCTTAAATTTGGGGGGGCTCAGGGTGAACACTGAAGCTTTCTTT. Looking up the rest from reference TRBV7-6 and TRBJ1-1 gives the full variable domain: GAGVSQSPRYKVTKRGQDVALRCDPISGHVSLYWYRQALGQGPEFLTYFNYEAQQDKSGLPNDRFSAERPEGSISTLTIQRTEQRDSAMYRCASSLNLGGLRVNTEAFFGQGTRLTVV.